The rows below give T cell receptor beta chains drawn from one sample of a study of T cell repertoires in cytomegalovirus infection. These receptors lack a known antigen. TCRdb reprocessed the reads via MiXCR and lists one record per CDR3 protein. The data contain hundreds of thousands of distinct CDR3 sequences, 33% of them singletons. The sequencing used cultured PBMCs, collected from culture after CMV antigen stimulation. The receptors derive from a human donor in good health (CMV status not recorded). Some clones in this sample may be carry-over from other donors' samples. The CDR3 runs from the conserved cysteine through the conserved F or W. A D gene is named only where the DNA matches it firmly. Some rows have no size entry. The others give once, few or many, or a class for an expanded clone.

TRBJ2-3 many - TRBV7-9 CASSSARGGVSTDTQYF TGTGCCAGCAGCTCTGCCCGAGGCGGGGTAAGCACAGATACGCAGTATTTT
TRBJ2-3 few TRBD2 TRBV19 CASSKTSGRVPDTQYF TGTGCCAGTAGTAAGACTAGCGGGAGGGTTCCAGATACGCAGTATTTT
TRBJ1-2 many - TRBV7-9 CASSLLLTGYTF TGTGCCAGCAGCTTACTTCTTACTGGCTACACCTTC
TRBJ2-2 - TRBD2 TRBV9 CASSPWVAGTGELFF TGTGCCAGCAGCCCCTGGGTAGCGGGCACCGGGGAGCTGTTTTTT
TRBJ2-1 - - TRBV7-6 CASSLLSLGSYNEQFF TGTGCCAGCAGCTTATTGTCCCTAGGGTCCTACAATGAGCAGTTCTTC
TRBJ2-5 - - TRBV3-1 CASKRTNRQETQYF TGTGCCAGCAAGCGGACTAACCGACAAGAGACCCAGTACTTC
TRBJ2-1 - - TRBV7-3 CASSLTAANYNEQFF TGTGCCAGCAGCTTAACAGCCGCTAACTACAATGAGCAGTTCTTC
TRBJ1-2 - TRBD1 TRBV20-1 CSAPPRPRGGEFDGYTF TGCAGTGCTCCTCCCCGGCCCCGAGGGGGCGAATTCGATGGCTACACCTTC
TRBJ2-2 few - TRBV11-2 CASRFTGELFF TGTGCCAGCAGATTTACCGGGGAGCTGTTTTTT
TRBJ1-4 few - TRBV27 CASSLLGSEEKLFF TGTGCCAGCAGTTTACTTGGATCCGAGGAAAAACTGTTTTTT
TRBJ1-5 - - TRBV19 CASSTYPNQPQHF TGTGCCAGTAGTACCTACCCCAATCAGCCCCAGCATTTT
TRBJ2-2 - - TRBV5-4 CASSLRGSVTGELFF TGTGCCAGCAGCTTAAGAGGAAGCGTCACCGGGGAGCTGTTTTTT
TRBJ2-1 - TRBD2 TRBV27 CASSPPGLAGGGYEQFF TGTGCCAGCAGTCCGCCGGGACTAGCGGGAGGGGGGTATGAGCAGTTCTTC
TRBJ2-6 few - TRBV28 CASSQPGPGPGANVLTF TGTGCCAGCAGTCAACCGGGACCCGGTCCCGGGGCCAACGTCCTGACTTTC
TRBJ2-2 few - TRBV11-3 CASSLKSNGELFF TGTGCCAGCAGCTTAAAAAGCAACGGGGAGCTGTTTTTT
TRBJ2-5 - TRBD2 TRBV7-6 CASSLLVTGTSQETQYF TGTGCCAGCAGCTTACTCGTTACCGGGACTAGCCAAGAGACCCAGTACTTC
TRBJ2-7 - - TRBV9 CASSVGRGVTYEQYF TGTGCCAGCAGCGTGGGTAGGGGAGTTACCTACGAGCAGTACTTC
TRBJ1-2 - - TRBV29-1 CSALAGIWYGYTF TGCAGCGCTCTTGCGGGGATTTGGTATGGCTACACCTTC
TRBJ2-7 - - TRBV7-2 CASSVRREGEQYF TGTGCCAGCAGCGTTAGGCGGGAAGGCGAGCAGTACTTC
TRBJ2-3 few TRBD2 TRBV9 CASSVAGLAGSTDTQYF TGTGCCAGCAGCGTGGCGGGACTAGCGGGATCCACAGATACGCAGTATTTT
TRBJ2-1 - - TRBV4-1 CASSRGDHPSSEQFF TGCGCCAGCTCGCGAGGGGACCACCCCAGTAGTGAGCAGTTCTTC
TRBJ2-3 - - TRBV2 CASSQQLGANTQYF TGTGCCAGCAGTCAACAACTGGGGGCTAATACGCAGTATTTT
TRBJ2-1 - - TRBV24-1 CATSDQIEQFF TGTGCCACCAGTGATCAGATTGAGCAGTTCTTC
TRBJ1-5 many TRBD1 TRBV27 CASSSGTGGNQPQHF TGTGCCAGCAGTTCCGGAACAGGGGGCAATCAGCCCCAGCATTTT
TRBJ1-5 few TRBD1 TRBV5-6 CASSSWTGYQPQHF TGTGCCAGCAGCTCCTGGACAGGCTATCAGCCCCAGCATTTT
TRBJ2-3 many TRBD2 TRBV7-2 CASSSPGQNLAGGPSDTQYF TGTGCCAGCAGCTCCCCGGGGCAAAACCTAGCGGGAGGGCCCTCGGATACGCAGTATTTT
TRBJ2-5 - TRBD1 TRBV20-1 CSARDSNQETQYF TGCAGTGCCAGGGACAGTAACCAAGAGACCCAGTACTTC
TRBJ1-1 once - TRBV28 CASRTQENTEAFF TGTGCCAGCAGAACACAGGAAAACACTGAAGCTTTCTTT
TRBJ2-1 few - TRBV7-2 CASSLGRLHEQFF TGTGCCAGCAGCTTAGGCAGGCTCCATGAGCAGTTCTTC
TRBJ2-3 once TRBD2 TRBV27 CASSFTSGRDTQYF TGTGCCAGCAGTTTTACTAGCGGGAGAGATACGCAGTATTTT
TRBJ2-1 once - TRBV7-2 CASSQPPLAHEQFF TGTGCCAGCAGTCAACCCCCTTTAGCCCATGAGCAGTTCTTC
TRBJ2-1 - - TRBV2 CASSEAPGAEQFF TGTGCCAGCAGTGAAGCACCTGGTGCTGAGCAGTTCTTC
TRBJ1-1 - - TRBV25-1 CASSEGGAYTEAFF TGTGCCAGCAGTGAGGGTGGGGCCTACACTGAAGCTTTCTTT
TRBJ2-1 many TRBD2 TRBV7-2 CASSLAGSGRWNEQFF TGTGCCAGCAGCTTAGCGGGGAGCGGGAGATGGAATGAGCAGTTCTTC